This T cell receptor beta chain stems from a study of cytomegalovirus exposure and HLA in healthy donors. The overall study: Sequencing of 180 million or so T cells in an earlier analysis found under 120 million unique TCR beta sequences.

Study-level findings and limits: Per published accounts, TCR beta sequences correctly predicted the HLA-A and HLA-B alleles of most subjects. In a later analysis, TCR beta V- and J-gene trimming showed a link to a missense DCLRE1C variant.

Comment on this clone: Its target is unknown.

Primers for the PCR totalled 60 Vbeta and 13 Jbeta. The method was immunoSEQ multiplex PCR; TCRdb's version includes in-frame clones alone and lacks a portion of them. The sample lists roughly 180,000 clones, around 80% occurring once. Looked up from germline, CDR1 is KGHSH and CDR2 is LQKENI. Trimming at V came to 2 bases and at J to 0 bases, leaving 5 bases not matched to a gene. There are 16 residues in the CDR3. Material for sequencing was PBMCs. This TCR was sampled from a man younger than 45 in good health and CMV-seropositive. The chain uses TRBV18 and TRBJ1-2; 8 nucleotides align to TRBD1. CDR3 protein: CASSPAGTGTNYGYTF. The CDR3 coding sequence is TGTGCCAGCTCACCAGCCGGGACAGGCACTAACTATGGCTACACCTTC.